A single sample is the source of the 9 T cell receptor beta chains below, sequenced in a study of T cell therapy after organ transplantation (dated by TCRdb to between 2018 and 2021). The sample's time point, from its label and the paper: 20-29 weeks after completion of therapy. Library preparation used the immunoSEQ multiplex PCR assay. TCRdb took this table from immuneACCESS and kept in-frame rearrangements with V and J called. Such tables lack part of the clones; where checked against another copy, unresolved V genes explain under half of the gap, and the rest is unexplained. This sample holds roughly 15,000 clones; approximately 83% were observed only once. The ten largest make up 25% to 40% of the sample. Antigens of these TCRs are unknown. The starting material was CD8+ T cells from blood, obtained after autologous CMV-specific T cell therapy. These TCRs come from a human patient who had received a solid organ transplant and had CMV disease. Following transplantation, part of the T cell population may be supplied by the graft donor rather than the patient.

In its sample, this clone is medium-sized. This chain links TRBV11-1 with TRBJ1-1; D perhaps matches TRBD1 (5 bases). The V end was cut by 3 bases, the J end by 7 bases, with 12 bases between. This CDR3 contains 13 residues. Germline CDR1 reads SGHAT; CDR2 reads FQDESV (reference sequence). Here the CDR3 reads CASSFGGVFEAFF. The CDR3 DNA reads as TGTGCCAGCAGCTTCGGGGGGGTATTTGAAGCTTTCTTT.

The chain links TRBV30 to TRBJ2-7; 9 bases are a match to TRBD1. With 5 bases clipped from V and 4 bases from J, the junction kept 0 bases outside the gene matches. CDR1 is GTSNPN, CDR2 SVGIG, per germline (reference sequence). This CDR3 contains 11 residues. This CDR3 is CAWDRGYEQYF. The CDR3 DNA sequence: TGTGCCTGGGACAGGGGGTACGAGCAGTACTTC.

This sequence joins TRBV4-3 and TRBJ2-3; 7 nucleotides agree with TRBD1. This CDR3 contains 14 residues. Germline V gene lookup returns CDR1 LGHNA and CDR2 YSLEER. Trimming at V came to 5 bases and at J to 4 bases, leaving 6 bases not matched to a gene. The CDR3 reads CASSYYRGADTQYF. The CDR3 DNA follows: TGCGCCAGCAGCTATTACAGGGGAGCAGATACGCAGTATTTT.

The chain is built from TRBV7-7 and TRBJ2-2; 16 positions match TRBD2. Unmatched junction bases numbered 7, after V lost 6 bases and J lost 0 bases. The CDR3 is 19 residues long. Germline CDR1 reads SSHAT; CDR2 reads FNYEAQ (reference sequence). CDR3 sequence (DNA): TGTGCCAGCAGTCCCGGGACTAGCGGGAGGGAACCGAACACCGGGGAGCTGTTTTTT. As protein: CASSPGTSGREPNTGELFF.

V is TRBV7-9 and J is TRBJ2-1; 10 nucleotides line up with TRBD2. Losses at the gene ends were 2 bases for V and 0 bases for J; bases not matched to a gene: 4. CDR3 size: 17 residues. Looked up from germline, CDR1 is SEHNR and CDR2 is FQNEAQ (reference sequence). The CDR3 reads CASSLPASGSSYNEQFF. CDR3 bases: TGTGCCAGCAGCTTACCGGCTAGCGGGAGCTCCTACAATGAGCAGTTCTTC. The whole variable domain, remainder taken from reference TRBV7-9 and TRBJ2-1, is DTGVSQNPRHKITKRGQNVTFRCDPISEHNRLYWYRQTLGQGPEFLTYFQNEAQLEKSRLLSDRFSAERPKGSFSTLEIQRTEQGDSAMYLCASSLPASGSSYNEQFFGPGTRLTVL.

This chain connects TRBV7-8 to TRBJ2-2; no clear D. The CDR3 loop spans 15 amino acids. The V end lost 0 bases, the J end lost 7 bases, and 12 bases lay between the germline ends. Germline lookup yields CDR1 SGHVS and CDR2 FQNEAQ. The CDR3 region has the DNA TGTGCCAGCAGCTTAGCGAGTCGTTGGGGCGGGGAGCTGTTTTTT. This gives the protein CASSLASRWGGELFF.

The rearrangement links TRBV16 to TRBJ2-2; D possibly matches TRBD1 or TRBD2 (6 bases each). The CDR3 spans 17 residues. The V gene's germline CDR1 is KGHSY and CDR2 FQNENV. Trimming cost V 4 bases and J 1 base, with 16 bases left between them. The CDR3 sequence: CASSPRGALRNTGELFF. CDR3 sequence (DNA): TGTGCCAGCAGCCCAAGGGGGGCCCTACGGAACACCGGGGAGCTGTTTTTT.

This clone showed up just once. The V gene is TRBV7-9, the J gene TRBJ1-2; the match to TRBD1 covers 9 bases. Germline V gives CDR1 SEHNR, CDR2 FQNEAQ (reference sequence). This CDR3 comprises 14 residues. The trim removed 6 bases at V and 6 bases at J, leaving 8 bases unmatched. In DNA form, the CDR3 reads TGTGCCAGCAGTTTATCGGACAGGGGCGATGGCTACACCTTC. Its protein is CASSLSDRGDGYTF.

The CDR3 DNA follows: TGTGCCACCTCGCAGGGGACCTACGAGCAGTACTTC. This sequence encodes CATSQGTYEQYF. J is TRBJ2-7 and V is TRBV6-5, with D possibly being TRBD1 (6 bases). CDR3 length: 12 residues. V shed 10 bases and J shed 2 bases, with 12 bases lying between them. Germline V gene data show CDR1 as MNHEY and CDR2 as SVGAGI.